This TCR beta chain emerged from a study of T cells in Graves' hyperthyroidism and ophthalmopathy. Study at large: Blood from the periphery was taken at initial diagnosis, before any treatment.

Germline V gene lookup returns CDR1 WNHNN and CDR2 SYGVQD (reference sequence). This CDR3 region has 13 residues. The ends were cut back, 2 bases at V and 3 bases at J, with 7 bases in the middle. The source material, RNA transcripts, was used to amplify TCR beta CDR3 regions. Using the HTBI primer set, a first-round RT-PCR was run on the TCR CDR3. TCRdb re-called the multiplex PCR reads with MiXCR, one entry per CDR3 protein. The sample carries more than 600,000 distinct CDR3 sequences, about 16% recorded once. Points on this clonotype: Its antigen is as yet unknown.

Overall study findings and caveats: Blood also carried most thyroid clonotypes expanded above 0.001. The model forecast ophthalmopathy, anticipating it by a median about 7 months before onset.

Sequenced: blood. The sequence derives from a man between 18 and 29 years old with Graves' hyperthyroidism. This chain links TRBV10-1 with TRBJ1-1; D ambiguous. As DNA, the CDR3 is TGCGCCAGCAGTGAGAGAATGGACACTGAAGCTTTCTTT. Amino acids: CASSERMDTEAFF.